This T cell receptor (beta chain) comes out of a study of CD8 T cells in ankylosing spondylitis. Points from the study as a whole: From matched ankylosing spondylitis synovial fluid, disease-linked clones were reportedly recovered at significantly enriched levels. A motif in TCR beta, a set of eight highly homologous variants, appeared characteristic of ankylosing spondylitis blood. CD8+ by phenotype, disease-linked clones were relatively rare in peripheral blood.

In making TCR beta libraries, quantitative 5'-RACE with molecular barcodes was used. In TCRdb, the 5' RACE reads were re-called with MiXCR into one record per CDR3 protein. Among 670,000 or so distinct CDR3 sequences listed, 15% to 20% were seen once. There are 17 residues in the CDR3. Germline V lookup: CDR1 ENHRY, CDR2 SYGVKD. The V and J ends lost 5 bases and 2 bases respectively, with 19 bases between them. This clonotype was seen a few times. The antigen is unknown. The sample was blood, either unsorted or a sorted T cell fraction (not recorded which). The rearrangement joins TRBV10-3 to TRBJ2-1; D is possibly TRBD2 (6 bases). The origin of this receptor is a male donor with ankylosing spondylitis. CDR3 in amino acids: CAISSAGTGYPYNEQFF. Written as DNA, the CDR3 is TGTGCCATCAGTTCCGCCGGGACTGGGTACCCCTACAATGAGCAGTTCTTC.